Below are 19 T cell receptor beta chains sequenced from a single sample in a study of monozygotic twins with inflammatory bowel disease. Using the 5' RACE reads, TCRdb records one entry per CDR3 protein without DNA. The listing records more than 300,000 distinct CDR3 sequences. Sample: blood. The receptors stem from a human donor with ulcerative colitis or Crohn's disease, or a healthy co-twin of an affected twin (not recorded which).

The rearrangement uses TRBV27 and TRBJ1-1; TCRdb names TRBD1, which stays unverified in the absence of DNA. Germline CDR1 MNHEY, CDR2 SMNVEV (reference sequence). This CDR3 comprises 15 residues. CDR3 protein: CASSLGTGSNTEAFF.

The chain couples TRBV11-2 to TRBJ1-1. The CDR3 is 13 amino acids. Per germline, CDR1 SGHAT and CDR2 FQNNGV. The CDR3 loop reads CASRPAEYTEAFF.

The gene calls are TRBV12-3 or TRBV12-4 and TRBJ1-1; TCRdb calls TRBD1, which cannot be checked without DNA. The CDR3 contains 14 residues. The CDR3 protein is CASGQWGGRTEAFF.

The chain recombines TRBV5-1 with TRBJ2-1; the TCRdb D gene call, TRBD1, has no DNA to confirm it. Germline assignment: CDR1 SGHRS and CDR2 YFSETQ. The CDR3 extends over 15 amino acids. The CDR3 region is CASSFAWTGKNEQFF.

The chain is built from TRBV5-1 and TRBJ1-1. CDR3 length: 16 residues. Germline assignment: CDR1 SGHRS and CDR2 YFSETQ. The CDR3 is CASTLNQGFLNTEAFF.

V and J are TRBV20-1 and TRBJ1-5. The CDR3 is 12 residues long. Germline CDR1 reads DFQATT; CDR2 reads SNEGSKA (reference sequence). CDR3 amino acids: CSARATNQPQHF.

The chain combines TRBV7-2 with TRBJ2-3; the TCRdb D gene call, TRBD2, has no DNA to confirm it. This CDR3 spans 15 amino acids. CDR1 is SGHTA and CDR2 is FQGNSA in the germline V gene. The CDR3 spells CASSFLAGGPDTQYF.

The gene calls are TRBV5-1 and TRBJ2-7; without DNA, the TCRdb call of TRBD1 cannot be checked. From germline, CDR1 is SGHRS and CDR2 YFSETQ. The CDR3 is made up of 17 amino acids. The chain's CDR3 is CASSPDGQGVSSYEQYF.

The chain has TRBV7-2 and TRBJ2-2; TCRdb proposes TRBD2, but this gene call is untestable without DNA. The CDR3 covers 16 residues. The V gene's germline CDR1 is SGHTA and CDR2 FQGNSA. The CDR3 sequence is CASSASSGGAHGELFF.

The V call is TRBV7-9, the J call TRBJ2-1; the D call from TCRdb, TRBD2, cannot be confirmed without DNA. This CDR3 region has 15 residues. Germline CDR1 is SEHNR and CDR2 is FQNEAQ (reference sequence). This chain's CDR3 is CASSEPGTSGNEQFF.

The CDR3 loop reads CASSPPARTGGLGTEAFF. This chain connects TRBV11-1 to TRBJ1-1; the TRBD1 assignment by TCRdb is unverifiable without DNA. The CDR3 is 18 residues long. Germline V gene lookup returns CDR1 SGHAT and CDR2 FQDESV (reference sequence).

The V and J genes are TRBV5-1 and TRBJ2-7; no DNA is available, so the TRBD2 call from TCRdb remains unchecked. Germline values: CDR1 SGHRS, CDR2 YFSETQ. The CDR3 sequence is 14 residues long. CDR3 region: CASTRDSTLDEQYF.

The chain carries TRBV20-1 and TRBJ2-1. The CDR3 sequence is 16 residues long. The V gene's germline CDR1 is DFQATT and CDR2 SNEGSKA (reference sequence). The CDR3: CSARDFGGTSYNEQFF.

CDR3 sequence: CASSEGGTGRRYGYTF. The chain recombines TRBV19 with TRBJ1-2; absent DNA, TCRdb's TRBD1 call cannot be checked. There are 16 residues in the CDR3. From germline, CDR1 is LNHDA and CDR2 SQIVND (reference sequence).

J is TRBJ2-7 and V is TRBV5-1; TCRdb proposes TRBD1, but this gene call is untestable without DNA. The V gene's germline CDR1 is SGHRS and CDR2 YFSETQ. The CDR3 totals 14 residues. The CDR3 region is CASSLTGTAYEQYF. The whole variable domain, filled in from reference TRBV5-1 and TRBJ2-7, reads KAGVTQTPRYLIKTRGQQVTLSCSPISGHRSVSWYQQTPGQGLQFLFEYFSETQRNKGNFPGRFSGRQFSNSRSEMNVSTLELGDSALYLCASSLTGTAYEQYFGPGTRLTVT.

The chain links TRBV12-3 or TRBV12-4 to TRBJ2-5; the D call of TRBD1 rests on TCRdb alone, since no DNA is present to check it. The length of the CDR3 is 15 residues. The CDR3 reads CASTDGRGPGETQYF.

This chain links TRBV7-9 with TRBJ2-7; the D gene TCRdb calls, TRBD2, cannot be checked with no DNA. Germline values: CDR1 SEHNR, CDR2 FQNEAQ (reference sequence). There are 15 residues in the CDR3. CDR3 protein: CASSLSSGGLKEQYF.

The chain is built from TRBV10-3 and TRBJ2-7. The germline V gene encodes CDR1 ENHRY and CDR2 SYGVKD. The CDR3 extends over 13 amino acids. CDR3 region: CAISESRGNEQYF.

The chain has TRBV5-1 and TRBJ2-5. Per the germline V gene, CDR1 is SGHRS and CDR2 is YFSETQ. The CDR3 loop spans 11 amino acids. The CDR3 region is CASSRQETQYF.